This TCR beta chain was documented in a study of blood T cell repertoires in COVID-19. Study information: COVID-19 samples from acute and convalescent phases originated in the United States, Italy and Spain.

V lost 1 base to trimming and J lost 4 bases; unmatched junction nucleotides: 9. The germline CDR1 and CDR2 sequences are LGHNA and YSLEER. The CDR3 sequence is 17 residues long. Only one count was recorded for this clone. Data came from immunoSEQ multiplex PCR; TCRdb stores just in-frame clones and leaves some out. The sample holds approximately 250,000 clones, 83% seen once. The sample taken for sequencing was peripheral blood. This chain connects TRBV4-3 to TRBJ2-2, with 7 bases lining up with TRBD2. The clonotype comes from a woman aged 45-59 years with acute or convalescent COVID-19. CDR3 sequence: CASSQVLGLVSTGELFF. CDR3 coding DNA: TGCGCCAGCAGCCAAGTCCTCGGACTAGTGAGCACCGGGGAGCTGTTTTTT.